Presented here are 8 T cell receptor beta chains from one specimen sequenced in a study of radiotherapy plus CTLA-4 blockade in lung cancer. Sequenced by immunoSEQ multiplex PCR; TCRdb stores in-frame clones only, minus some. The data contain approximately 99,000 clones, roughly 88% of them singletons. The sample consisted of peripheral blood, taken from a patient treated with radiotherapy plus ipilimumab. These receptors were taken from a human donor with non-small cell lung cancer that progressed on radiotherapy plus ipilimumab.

CDR3 DNA sequence: TGTGCCAGCAGCTTGGCCAAGGTACTGGCATTCGGGGACAATGAGCAGTTCTTC. Its translation: CASSLAKVLAFGDNEQFF. The genes are TRBV5-8 and TRBJ2-1; D may be TRBD2 (5 bases). Germline CDR1 and CDR2: SGHTS and YDEGEE. This CDR3 region has 18 residues. V was trimmed by 0 bases and J by 5 bases, leaving 21 bases between them.

This CDR3 is CASSIPGTSGVNEQFF. CDR3 bases: TGTGCCAGCAGTATACCCGGGACTAGTGGGGTCAATGAGCAGTTCTTC. The J gene is TRBJ2-1, the V gene TRBV27; TRBD2 agrees at 8 bases. Germline loops: CDR1 MNHEY, CDR2 SMNVEV (reference sequence). The CDR3 length is 16 residues. V lost 5 bases and J lost 6; bases outside the gene matches: 12.

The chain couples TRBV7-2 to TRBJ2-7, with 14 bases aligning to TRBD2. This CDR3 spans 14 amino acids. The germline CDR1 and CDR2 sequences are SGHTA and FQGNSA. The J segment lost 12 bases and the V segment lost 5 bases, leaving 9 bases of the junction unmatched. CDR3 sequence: CASSPGTSGSSLYF. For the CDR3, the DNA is TGTGCCAGCAGCCCTGGGACTAGCGGGAGCTCTCTGTACTTC.

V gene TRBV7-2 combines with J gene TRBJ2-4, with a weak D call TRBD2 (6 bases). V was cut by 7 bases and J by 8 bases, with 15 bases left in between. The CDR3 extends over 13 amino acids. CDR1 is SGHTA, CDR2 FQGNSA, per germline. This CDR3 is CASTQARRDIQYF. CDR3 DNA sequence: TGTGCCAGCACCCAGGCCCGGAGGGACATTCAGTACTTC. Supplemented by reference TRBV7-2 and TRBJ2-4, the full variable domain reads GAGVSQSPSNKVTEKGKDVELRCDPISGHTALYWYRQSLGQGLEFLIYFQGNSAPDKSGLPSDRFSAERTGGSVSTLTIQRTQQEDSAVYLCASTQARRDIQYFGAGTRLSVL.

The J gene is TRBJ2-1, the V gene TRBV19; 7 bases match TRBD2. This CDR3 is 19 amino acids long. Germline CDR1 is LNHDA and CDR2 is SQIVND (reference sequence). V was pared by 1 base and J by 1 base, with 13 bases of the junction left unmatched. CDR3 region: CASSIGLAQATGSYNEQFF. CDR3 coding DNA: TGTGCCAGTAGTATAGGACTAGCTCAAGCAACGGGGTCCTACAATGAGCAGTTCTTC.

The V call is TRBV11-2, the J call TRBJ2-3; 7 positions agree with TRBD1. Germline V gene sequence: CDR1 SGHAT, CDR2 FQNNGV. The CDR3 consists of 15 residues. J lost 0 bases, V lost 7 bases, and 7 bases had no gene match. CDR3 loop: CASKTRGHSTDTQYF. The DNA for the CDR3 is TGTGCCAGCAAAACTAGGGGGCATAGCACAGATACGCAGTATTTT.

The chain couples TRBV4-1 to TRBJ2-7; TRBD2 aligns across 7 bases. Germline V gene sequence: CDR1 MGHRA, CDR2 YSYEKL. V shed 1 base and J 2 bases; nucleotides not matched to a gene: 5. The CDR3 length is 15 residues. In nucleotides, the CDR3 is TGCGCCAGCAGCCAAGGTCTAGCGGCCCCCTACGAGCAGTACTTC. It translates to CASSQGLAAPYEQYF.

The chain's CDR3 is CASSFSRGRSSTDTQYF. The CDR3 DNA reads TGTGCCAGCAGCTTTTCTCGCGGAAGGTCATCCACAGATACGCAGTATTTT. The J gene is TRBJ2-3, the V gene TRBV11-3; no definite D call. Deletions cut 3 bases from V and 2 bases from J, with 18 bases between. The CDR3 has 17 residues. CDR1 and CDR2 from the germline V gene are SGHNT and YENEEA.